Below, one TCR beta chain is given with its context. Its target is not known. The study ran its PCR with 60 Vbeta and 13 Jbeta primers. Sequencing used immunoSEQ multiplex PCR; TCRdb keeps in-frame clones, though not all of them. The sample includes 150,000 to 250,000 clones, over 75% of them seen just once. This sample stems from a study of cytomegalovirus exposure and HLA in healthy donors. Findings and limits, study-wide: V- and J-gene trimming in TCR beta was tied to a missense DCLRE1C variant by an analysis performed later. A later analysis found that most CMV-associated TCR beta chains appeared HLA-restricted. Upon later analysis, HLA-associated TCR beta chains proved more clonally expanded than other, equally common chains.

This clonotype originated in a boy between 2 and 10 years old in good health and CMV-seronegative. The sequencing sample was made of PBMCs.

CDR3 sequence: CASSDWTGQTKNIQYF. CDR3 coding DNA: TGTGCCAGCAGTGACTGGACAGGGCAGACCAAAAACATTCAGTACTTC. This chain connects TRBV6-6 to TRBJ2-4; 8 nucleotides agree with TRBD1. Looked up from germline, CDR1 is MNHNY and CDR2 is SVGAGI (reference sequence). The CDR3 sequence is 16 residues long. Losses at the gene ends were 5 bases for V and 2 bases for J; bases not matched to a gene: 8.